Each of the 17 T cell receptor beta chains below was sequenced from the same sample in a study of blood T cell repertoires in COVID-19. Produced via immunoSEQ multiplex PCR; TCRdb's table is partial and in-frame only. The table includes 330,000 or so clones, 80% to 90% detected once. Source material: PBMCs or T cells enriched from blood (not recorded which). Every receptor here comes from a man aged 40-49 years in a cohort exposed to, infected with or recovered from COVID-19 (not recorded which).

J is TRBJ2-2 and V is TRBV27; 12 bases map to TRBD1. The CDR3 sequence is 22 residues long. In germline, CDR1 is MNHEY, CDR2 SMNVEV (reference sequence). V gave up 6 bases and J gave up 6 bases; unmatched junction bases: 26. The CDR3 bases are TGTGCCAGCAGCCTAAAACCGCCGGGACAGGGGGCGCATTTGTATACGTCCGGGGAGCTGTTTTTT. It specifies CASSLKPPGQGAHLYTSGELFF.

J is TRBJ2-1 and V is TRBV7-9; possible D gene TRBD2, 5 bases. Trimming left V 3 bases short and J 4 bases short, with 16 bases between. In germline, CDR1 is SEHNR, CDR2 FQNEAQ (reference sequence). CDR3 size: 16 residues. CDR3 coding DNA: TGTGCCAGCAGCTTTATGCGGACGGGAAATTACAATGAGCAGTTCTTC. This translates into CASSFMRTGNYNEQFF. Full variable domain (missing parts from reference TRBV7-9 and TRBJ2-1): DTGVSQNPRHKITKRGQNVTFRCDPISEHNRLYWYRQTLGQGPEFLTYFQNEAQLEKSRLLSDRFSAERPKGSFSTLEIQRTEQGDSAMYLCASSFMRTGNYNEQFFGPGTRLTVL.

The CDR3 loop is CASSLFYGRASTGELFF. As DNA, the CDR3 is TGTGCCAGCAGTTTATTTTATGGGAGGGCCAGCACCGGGGAGCTGTTTTTT. This chain links TRBV28 with TRBJ2-2; TRBD2 aligns across 7 bases. CDR3 length: 17 amino acids. Germline V gene sequence: CDR1 MDHEN, CDR2 SYDVKM. V shed 1 base and J 4 bases; nucleotides not matched to a gene: 9.

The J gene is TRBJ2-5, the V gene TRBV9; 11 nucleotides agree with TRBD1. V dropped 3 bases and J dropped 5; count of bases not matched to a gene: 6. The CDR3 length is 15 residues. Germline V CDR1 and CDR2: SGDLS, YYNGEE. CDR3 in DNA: TGTGCCAGCAGCGCCCGGGACAGGGGGTGGGAGACCCAGTACTTC. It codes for CASSARDRGWETQYF.

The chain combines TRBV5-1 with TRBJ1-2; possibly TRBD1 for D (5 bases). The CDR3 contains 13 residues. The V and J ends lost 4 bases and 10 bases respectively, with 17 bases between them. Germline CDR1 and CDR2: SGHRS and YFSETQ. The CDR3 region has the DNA TGCGCCAGCAGCCCCTTGACGGGGGACGACTACACCTTC. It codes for CASSPLTGDDYTF.

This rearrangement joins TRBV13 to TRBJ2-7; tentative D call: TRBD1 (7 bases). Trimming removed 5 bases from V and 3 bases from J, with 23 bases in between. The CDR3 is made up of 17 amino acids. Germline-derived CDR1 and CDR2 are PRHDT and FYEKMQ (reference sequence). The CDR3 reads CASSTTPGQGGNYEQYF. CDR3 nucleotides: TGTGCCAGCAGCACAACCCCGGGGCAGGGGGGAAACTACGAGCAGTACTTC.

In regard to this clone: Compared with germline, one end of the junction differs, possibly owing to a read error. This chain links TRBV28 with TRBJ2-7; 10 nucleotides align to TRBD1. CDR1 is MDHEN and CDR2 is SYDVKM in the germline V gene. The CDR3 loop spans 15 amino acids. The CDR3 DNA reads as TGTGCCAGCAGTCTATGGACAGGGGGTAGCTACGAGCAGTACTTC. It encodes CASSLWTGGSYEQYF.

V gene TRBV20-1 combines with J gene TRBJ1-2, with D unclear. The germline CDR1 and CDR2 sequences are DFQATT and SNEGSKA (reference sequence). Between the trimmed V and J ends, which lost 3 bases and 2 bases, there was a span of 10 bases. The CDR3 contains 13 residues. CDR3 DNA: TGCAGTGCTAGTTTCAGTAACAACTATGGCTACACCTTC. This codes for CSASFSNNYGYTF.

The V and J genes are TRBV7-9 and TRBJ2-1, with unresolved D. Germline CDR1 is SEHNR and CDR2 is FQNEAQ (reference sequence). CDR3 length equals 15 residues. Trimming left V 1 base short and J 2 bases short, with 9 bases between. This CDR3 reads CASSLVELAYNEQFF. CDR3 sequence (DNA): TGTGCCAGCAGCTTAGTTGAACTTGCCTACAATGAGCAGTTCTTC.

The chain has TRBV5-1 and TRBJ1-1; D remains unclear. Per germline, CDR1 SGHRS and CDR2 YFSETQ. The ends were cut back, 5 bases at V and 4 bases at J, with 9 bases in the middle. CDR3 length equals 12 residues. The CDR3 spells CASRREGTEAFF. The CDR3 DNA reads TGCGCCAGCAGACGGGAGGGCACTGAAGCTTTCTTT.

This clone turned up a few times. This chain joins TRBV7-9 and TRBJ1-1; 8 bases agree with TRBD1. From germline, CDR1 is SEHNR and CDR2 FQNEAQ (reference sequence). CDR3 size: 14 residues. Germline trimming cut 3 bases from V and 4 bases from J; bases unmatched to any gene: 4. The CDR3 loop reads CASSLQGARTEAFF. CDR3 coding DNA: TGTGCCAGCAGCTTGCAGGGGGCGCGCACTGAAGCTTTCTTT.

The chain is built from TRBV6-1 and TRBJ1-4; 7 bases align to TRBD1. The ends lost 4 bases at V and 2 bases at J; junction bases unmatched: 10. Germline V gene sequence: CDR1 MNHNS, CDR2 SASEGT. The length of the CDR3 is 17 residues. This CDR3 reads CASSVLRDSATNEKLFF. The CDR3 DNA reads TGTGCCAGCAGTGTTTTGCGGGACAGCGCTACTAATGAAAAACTGTTTTTT.

CDR3 in amino acids: CASSPDNGPQNEQFF. In DNA, the CDR3 is TGTGCCAGCAGCCCCGACAACGGCCCACAAAATGAGCAGTTCTTC. V gene TRBV5-4 combines with J gene TRBJ2-1; D uncertain. The V end was cut by 4 bases, the J end by 7 bases, with 18 bases between. Germline V lookup: CDR1 SGHNT, CDR2 YYREEE (reference sequence). The CDR3 has 15 residues.

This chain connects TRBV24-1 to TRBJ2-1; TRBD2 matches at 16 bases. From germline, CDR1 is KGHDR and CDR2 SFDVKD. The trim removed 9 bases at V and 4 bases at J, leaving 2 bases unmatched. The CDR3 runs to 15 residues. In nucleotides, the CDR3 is TGTGCCACCGGGACTAGCGGGAGGGTGTACAATGAGCAGTTCTTC. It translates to CATGTSGRVYNEQFF.

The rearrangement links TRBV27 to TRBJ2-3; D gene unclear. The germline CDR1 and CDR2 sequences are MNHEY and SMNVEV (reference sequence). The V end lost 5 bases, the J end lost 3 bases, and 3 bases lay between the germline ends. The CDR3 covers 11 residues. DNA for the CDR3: TGTGCCAGCAGTCAGACAGATACGCAGTATTTT. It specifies CASSQTDTQYF.

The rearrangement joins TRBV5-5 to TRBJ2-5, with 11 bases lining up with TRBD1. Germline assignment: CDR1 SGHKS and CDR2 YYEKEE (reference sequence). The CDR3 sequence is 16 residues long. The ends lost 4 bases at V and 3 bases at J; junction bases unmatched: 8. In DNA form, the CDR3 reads TGTGCCAGCAGCCCCGGACAGGGGGCGACGAAAGAGACCCAGTACTTC. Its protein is CASSPGQGATKETQYF.

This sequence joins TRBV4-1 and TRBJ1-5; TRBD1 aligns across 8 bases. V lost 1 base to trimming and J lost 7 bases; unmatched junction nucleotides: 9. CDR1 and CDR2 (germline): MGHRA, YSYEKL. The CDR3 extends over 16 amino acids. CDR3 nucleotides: TGCGCCAGCAGCCAAGTCAGGGCAGGGGGCCGCCAGCCCCAGCATTTT. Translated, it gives CASSQVRAGGRQPQHF.